The clone carrying this TCR beta chain was seen many times. Its antigen remains unknown. The data belong to a study of early T cells in non-severe SARS-CoV-2 infection. About the study: The authors sequenced bulk RNA from unsorted whole blood, leaving chains unpaired. Notes on the study in general: The VDJdb matching leaned toward anti-spike CD8 responses and overlooked private and CD4 specificities.

Attachment of unique molecular identifiers to individual cDNA molecules was performed. TCRdb redid the calling of the 5' RACE reads with MiXCR, one entry per CDR3 protein. The sample has tens of thousands of distinct CDR3 sequences, about 7% seen once; the top ten hold 4% to 4.5%. The source material was whole blood. This receptor was taken from an adult who was a healthcare worker with PCR-confirmed SARS-CoV-2 infection or an uninfected control (not recorded which).

The CDR3 region is CASSKDGAGGDYNEQFF. Here the CDR3 DNA reads TGTGCCAGCAGCAAAGATGGGGCAGGGGGAGACTACAATGAGCAGTTCTTC. This sequence joins TRBV21-1 and TRBJ2-1; the table's TRBD1 call for D was not verified on the DNA. TRBV21-1 is described as a pseudogene. The CDR3 runs to 17 residues.